The 8 T cell receptor beta chains below come from one sample, sequenced in a study of T cells after posttransplantation cyclophosphamide. Cyclophosphamide on days +3 and +4 followed busulfan-fludarabine conditioning and a marrow graft. This table comes from immunoSEQ multiplex PCR, and its TCRdb copy is limited to in-frame clones, with some not included. The sample consists of 900 or so clones, approximately 52% of them appearing once. Here the sequenced sample was CD8+ T cells sorted from blood, taken after allogeneic stem cell transplant with posttransplant cyclophosphamide. The receptors come from a female patient in her 60s who received an allogeneic stem cell transplant from a related donor and was CMV-positive. Some T cells may arise from the graft donor.

The chain has TRBV27 and TRBJ2-1; TRBD1 agrees at 7 bases. Germline V gene lookup returns CDR1 MNHEY and CDR2 SMNVEV (reference sequence). CDR3 length equals 17 residues. The V gene end was trimmed by 6 bases and the J gene end by 0 bases; junction bases not matched to a gene: 11. The CDR3, as DNA: TGTGCCAGCAGCCCCGCTCGCCGGGACAGCTCCTACAATGAGCAGTTCTTC. Its translation is CASSPARRDSSYNEQFF.

A few counts support this clone. This rearrangement joins TRBV14 to TRBJ2-1, with D possibly TRBD2 on 7 matching bases. Between the trimmed V and J ends, which lost 1 base and 2 bases, there was a span of 15 bases. This CDR3 region has 17 residues. Per germline, CDR1 SGHDN and CDR2 FVKESK. The CDR3 DNA is TGTGCCAGCAGCCAAGTCAGGCGGCGGGGGCCCTACAATGAGCAGTTCTTC. It encodes CASSQVRRRGPYNEQFF.

There are a few counts of this clone. The chain links TRBV10-3 to TRBJ2-7; 9 nucleotides match TRBD1. The J segment lost 4 bases and the V segment lost 10 bases, leaving 11 bases of the junction unmatched. The CDR3 spans 14 residues. Germline CDR1 ENHRY, CDR2 SYGVKD. The chain's CDR3 is CASSPWDRAYEQYF. DNA of the CDR3: TGTGCCAGCAGCCCCTGGGACAGGGCGTACGAGCAGTACTTC.

In its sample, this clone is medium-sized. The CDR3 DNA reads TGTGCCAGCAGTCTCGGCGGGACAGGGACAGGCGAGCAGTACTTC. Protein: CASSLGGTGTGEQYF. The chain combines TRBV27 with TRBJ2-7; 9 positions agree with TRBD1. The CDR3 spans 15 residues. V gave up 5 bases and J gave up 6 bases; unmatched junction bases: 11. Germline V lookup: CDR1 MNHEY, CDR2 SMNVEV (reference sequence).

The chain carries TRBV6-1 and TRBJ2-1; 10 bases map to TRBD1. CDR1 and CDR2 (germline): MNHNS, SASEGT. The CDR3 loop spans 15 amino acids. The trim removed 6 bases at V and 7 bases at J, leaving 9 bases unmatched. Here the CDR3 DNA reads TGTGCCAGCAGGCCGCTGACAGGGGGCGCGAATGAGCAGTTCTTC. Amino acid sequence: CASRPLTGGANEQFF.

V usage is TRBV28 and J usage is TRBJ2-7; 9 bases match TRBD1. CDR3 length: 15 amino acids. The trim removed 5 bases at V and 6 bases at J, leaving 11 bases unmatched. Germline values: CDR1 MDHEN, CDR2 SYDVKM. For the CDR3, the DNA is TGTGCCAGCAGTCTCGGCGGGACAGGGACAGGCGAGCAGTACTTC. Amino acids: CASSLGGTGTGEQYF.

This sequence joins TRBV9 and TRBJ2-7; D possibly corresponds to TRBD1 (6 bases). Trimming stripped 3 bases from V and 5 bases from J, with 18 bases between. Per germline, CDR1 SGDLS and CDR2 YYNGEE. The CDR3 has 15 amino acids. The chain's CDR3 is CASSEEPIPGDEQYF. Written as DNA, the CDR3 is TGTGCCAGCAGCGAGGAGCCTATACCAGGGGACGAGCAGTACTTC.

The gene calls are TRBV9 and TRBJ1-2; D gene unclear. CDR3 size: 12 residues. Trimming stripped 7 bases from V and 1 base from J, with 8 bases between. Germline CDR1 and CDR2: SGDLS and YYNGEE. CDR3 sequence: CASAGLNYGYTF. The CDR3 region has the DNA TGTGCCAGCGCGGGCCTTAACTATGGCTACACCTTC. The full variable domain, rest sourced from reference TRBV9 and TRBJ1-2, is DSGVTQTPKHLITATGQRVTLRCSPRSGDLSVYWYQQSLDQGLQFLIQYYNGEERAKGNILERFSAQQFPDLHSELNLSSLELGDSALYFCASAGLNYGYTFGSGTRLTVV.